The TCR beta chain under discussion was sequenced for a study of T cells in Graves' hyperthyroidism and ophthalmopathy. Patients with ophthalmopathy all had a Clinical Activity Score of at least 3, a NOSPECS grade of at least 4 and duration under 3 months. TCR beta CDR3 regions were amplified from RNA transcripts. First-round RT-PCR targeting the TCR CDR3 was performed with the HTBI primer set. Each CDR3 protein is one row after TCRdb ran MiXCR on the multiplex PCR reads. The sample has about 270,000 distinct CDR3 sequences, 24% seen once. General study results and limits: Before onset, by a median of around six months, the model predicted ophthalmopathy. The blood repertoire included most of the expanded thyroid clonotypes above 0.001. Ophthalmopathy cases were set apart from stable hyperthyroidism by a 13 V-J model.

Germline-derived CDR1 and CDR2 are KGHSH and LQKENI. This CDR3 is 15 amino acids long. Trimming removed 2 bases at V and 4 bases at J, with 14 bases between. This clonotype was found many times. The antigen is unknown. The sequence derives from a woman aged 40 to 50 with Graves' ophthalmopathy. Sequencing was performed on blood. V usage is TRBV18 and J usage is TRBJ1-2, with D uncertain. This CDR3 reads CASSPYDLNPYGYTF. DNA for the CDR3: TGTGCCAGCTCACCATACGACCTAAACCCCTATGGCTACACCTTC.